Below, 30 T cell receptor beta chains from the same sample are listed, as sequenced in a study of beta chain features in type 1 diabetes. As every portion of the isolated RNA was reverse transcribed, the sequencing read expressed TCRB transcripts. Profiling relied on immunoSEQ multiplex PCR, and the TCRdb table lists in-frame clones only, not all of them. The sample lists about 270,000 clones; roughly an eighth were seen once. Which antigens these TCRs recognize remains unknown. Overall study results and limits: Researchers report that Type 1 diabetes patients had moderately but significantly shorter TCRB CDR3s across all four CD4+ subsets.

Sequenced input: naive CD4+ T cells from blood. All receptors derive from a man aged 25 to 40 with type 1 diabetes.

J is TRBJ2-1 and V is TRBV5-1, with 7 bases identical to TRBD1. V was pared by 0 bases and J by 7 bases, with 7 bases of the junction left unmatched. Per germline, CDR1 SGHRS and CDR2 YFSETQ. This CDR3 contains 15 residues. Here the CDR3 reads CASSLEAGRGNEQFF. In nucleotides, the CDR3 is TGCGCCAGCAGCTTGGAAGCAGGCAGGGGGAATGAGCAGTTCTTC.

This clone was counted only a few times. This chain connects TRBV7-2 to TRBJ2-7; D is undetermined. CDR3 length: 11 amino acids. Looked up from germline, CDR1 is SGHTA and CDR2 is FQGNSA. The ends were cut back, 1 base at V and 5 bases at J, with 3 bases in the middle. CDR3 DNA sequence: TGTGCCAGCAGCTTAGTCGACGAGCAGTACTTC. It codes for CASSLVDEQYF.

This clone has only a few counts. The chain is built from TRBV5-1 and TRBJ2-5, with 13 bases matching TRBD2. Germline CDR1 reads SGHRS; CDR2 reads YFSETQ. The CDR3 sequence is 16 residues long. J gave up 2 bases and V 2 bases, and 3 bases lay outside the gene matches. The DNA for the CDR3 is TGCGCCAGCAGCTTCGGACTAGCGGGGGAACAAGAGACCCAGTACTTC. Translated, it gives CASSFGLAGEQETQYF.

The chain links TRBV29-1 to TRBJ2-7; 16 positions agree with TRBD2. The germline CDR1 and CDR2 sequences are SQVTM and ANQGSEA. V lost 5 bases, J lost 7 bases, and 8 bases stayed unmatched. The CDR3 runs to 15 residues. CDR3 loop: CSVHGTSGRAEEQYF. The DNA of the CDR3 is TGCAGCGTTCACGGGACTAGCGGGAGGGCCGAAGAGCAGTACTTC.

The CDR3 protein is CASSPTGMNNQPQHF. CDR3 DNA sequence: TGCGCCAGCAGCCCTACAGGGATGAACAATCAGCCCCAGCATTTT. The rearrangement links TRBV5-1 to TRBJ1-5; D possibly corresponds to TRBD1 (6 bases). This CDR3 has 15 amino acids. Trimming took off 4 bases at V and 3 bases at J, with 14 bases between the two ends. Germline CDR1 and CDR2: SGHRS and YFSETQ.

This chain joins TRBV7-9 and TRBJ1-2; D is undetermined. Germline V gene sequence: CDR1 SEHNR, CDR2 FQNEAQ (reference sequence). The CDR3 has 13 amino acids. V lost 5 bases, J lost 1 base, and 8 bases lay in between. Here the CDR3 reads CASSRGLNYGYTF. The CDR3 bases are TGTGCCAGCAGCAGAGGCCTTAACTATGGCTACACCTTC.

This clone was detected only a few times. The V and J genes are TRBV5-1 and TRBJ1-1; 7 nucleotides agree with TRBD1. Trimming cost V 0 bases and J 6 bases; bases outside gene matches: 2. This CDR3 contains 13 residues. CDR1 is SGHRS, CDR2 YFSETQ, per germline. CDR3 sequence reads: CASSLDGQAEAFF. The DNA for the CDR3 is TGCGCCAGCAGCTTGGATGGACAGGCTGAAGCTTTCTTT. Looking up the rest from reference TRBV5-1 and TRBJ1-1 gives the full variable domain: KAGVTQTPRYLIKTRGQQVTLSCSPISGHRSVSWYQQTPGQGLQFLFEYFSETQRNKGNFPGRFSGRQFSNSRSEMNVSTLELGDSALYLCASSLDGQAEAFFGQGTRLTVV.

This clone was seen only a few times. This chain connects TRBV7-7 to TRBJ2-3, with D maybe TRBD1 (6 bases). Germline V CDR1 and CDR2: SSHAT, FNYEAQ (reference sequence). CDR3 size: 15 residues. V was cut by 5 bases and J by 3 bases, with 15 bases left in between. The CDR3 loop is CASSEGELRTDTQYF. CDR3 nucleotide sequence: TGTGCCAGCAGCGAGGGGGAATTGCGAACAGATACGCAGTATTTT.

This clone turned up a few times. This rearrangement joins TRBV14 to TRBJ2-1; D is unresolved. Germline loops: CDR1 SGHDN, CDR2 FVKESK. This CDR3 has 12 residues. Deletions cut 4 bases from V and 9 bases from J, with 10 bases between. The CDR3 nucleotides read TGTGCCAGCAGCCTTTTGAGTTCTGAGCAGTTCTTC. Its protein is CASSLLSSEQFF. Filled out from reference TRBV14 and TRBJ2-1, the complete variable domain reads EAGVTQFPSHSVIEKGQTVTLRCDPISGHDNLYWYRRVMGKEIKFLLHFVKESKQDESGMPNNRFLAERTGGTYSTLKVQPAELEDSGVYFCASSLLSSEQFFGPGTRLTVL.

This CDR3 is CASSKGGTSGTGELFF. The CDR3 DNA sequence: TGTGCCAGCAGCAAGGGAGGGACTAGCGGAACCGGGGAGCTGTTTTTT. This sequence joins TRBV7-3 and TRBJ2-2; TRBD2 matches at 11 bases. The germline CDR1 and CDR2 sequences are SGHTA and FQGTGA. This CDR3 comprises 16 residues. V was clipped by 5 bases and J by 5 bases; unmatched bases: 7.

The chain recombines TRBV19 with TRBJ2-1; perhaps TRBD2 as D (6 bases). Germline V gene lookup returns CDR1 LNHDA and CDR2 SQIVND (reference sequence). This CDR3 spans 15 amino acids. The V end was cut by 5 bases, the J end by 7 bases, with 18 bases between. The CDR3 here is CASSDQEGKWNEQFF. CDR3 bases: TGTGCCAGTAGTGATCAGGAGGGGAAGTGGAATGAGCAGTTCTTC. The variable domain in full, completed from reference TRBV19 and TRBJ2-1, reads DGGITQSPKYLFRKEGQNVTLSCEQNLNHDAMYWYRQDPGQGLRLIYYSQIVNDFQKGDIAEGYSVSREKKESFPLTVTSAQKNPTAFYLCASSDQEGKWNEQFFGPGTRLTVL.

On this clone: One end of the junction fails to match germline, which may point to a read error. J is TRBJ2-7 and V is TRBV19; 8 bases are shared with TRBD2. This CDR3 is built from 15 residues. In germline, CDR1 is LNHDA, CDR2 SQIVND (reference sequence). CDR3 sequence reads: CACSTRLAGAYEQYF. As DNA, the CDR3 is TGTGCCTGTAGTACCAGGCTAGCGGGTGCCTACGAGCAGTACTTC.

The chain links TRBV28 to TRBJ2-3; 8 bases are shared with TRBD1. The CDR3 is 15 amino acids. Germline assignment: CDR1 MDHEN and CDR2 SYDVKM. V dropped 6 bases and J dropped 3; count of bases not matched to a gene: 8. As DNA, the CDR3 is TGTGCCAGCAGCTCCTCGGGGACAGGAACAGATACGCAGTATTTT. Its translation is CASSSSGTGTDTQYF.

This clone came up a few times. The chain links TRBV23-1 to TRBJ2-7; 7 bases fit TRBD1. TRBV23-1 is reported as an ORF; its role is uncertain. The CDR3 totals 14 residues. With 0 bases clipped from V and 3 bases from J, the junction kept 2 bases outside the gene matches. CDR3: CASSQSAGGYEQYF. CDR3 sequence (DNA): TGCGCCAGCAGTCAATCGGCAGGGGGCTACGAGCAGTACTTC.

The rearrangement joins TRBV7-3 to TRBJ2-1; TRBD2 aligns across 9 bases. V dropped 1 base and J dropped 5; count of bases not matched to a gene: 3. The CDR3 extends over 15 amino acids. The V gene's germline CDR1 is SGHTA and CDR2 FQGTGA. CDR3 sequence (DNA): TGTGCCAGCAGCTTAAGAATAGCGGGAGACAATGAGCAGTTCTTC. This gives the protein CASSLRIAGDNEQFF.

V and J are TRBV6-6 and TRBJ1-1, with unresolved D. From germline, CDR1 is MNHNY and CDR2 SVGAGI (reference sequence). The CDR3 covers 12 residues. The V gene lost 8 bases and the J gene lost 6 bases, with 13 bases spanning the gap. This chain's CDR3 is CASGLVEPEAFF. As DNA, the CDR3 is TGTGCCAGCGGCCTCGTGGAGCCTGAAGCTTTCTTT.

This clone appeared a few times. As DNA, the CDR3 is TGTGCCAGCAGATCAAAAGCGGGAGGAGAGACCCAGTACTTC. It yields the protein CASRSKAGGETQYF. J is TRBJ2-5 and V is TRBV25-1; TRBD2 matches 9 bases. Germline CDR1 MGHDK, CDR2 SYGVNS. This CDR3 is built from 14 residues. V lost 6 bases, J lost 4 bases, and 6 bases stayed unmatched.

The chain has TRBV5-4 and TRBJ2-7; the match to TRBD2 covers 9 bases. Germline V CDR1 and CDR2: SGHNT, YYREEE (reference sequence). This CDR3 has 15 residues. V shed 6 bases, J shed 5 bases, and the junction held 12 bases outside the gene matches. The CDR3 protein is CASTLRGGRADEQYF. The CDR3 DNA is TGTGCCAGCACCCTGCGGGGCGGGAGGGCCGACGAGCAGTACTTC.

The chain uses TRBV5-4 and TRBJ2-2, with 7 bases aligning to TRBD2. The J segment lost 2 bases and the V segment lost 5 bases, leaving 12 bases of the junction unmatched. The CDR3 covers 17 residues. Germline V gene lookup returns CDR1 SGHNT and CDR2 YYREEE (reference sequence). The CDR3, as DNA: TGTGCCAGCAGGACCTTCGCGAGCGGGATCAACACCGGGGAGCTGTTTTTT. It is translated as CASRTFASGINTGELFF.

The genes are TRBV5-1 and TRBJ2-4; D perhaps matches TRBD1 (5 bases). The CDR3 runs 13 residues. The germline CDR1 and CDR2 sequences are SGHRS and YFSETQ. V lost 0 bases and J 9 bases, leaving 10 bases between the germline ends. The CDR3 loop is CASSLADNRIQYF. DNA for the CDR3: TGCGCCAGCAGCTTGGCGGACAACCGCATTCAGTACTTC. The full variable domain, in which reference TRBV5-1 and TRBJ2-4 provide the parts outside the CDR3, is KAGVTQTPRYLIKTRGQQVTLSCSPISGHRSVSWYQQTPGQGLQFLFEYFSETQRNKGNFPGRFSGRQFSNSRSEMNVSTLELGDSALYLCASSLADNRIQYFGAGTRLSVL.

In this sample, this clone turned up a few times. The chain couples TRBV4-3 to TRBJ1-5; possibly TRBD1 for D (6 bases). Trimming shortened V by 1 base and J by 7 bases, and 11 bases separated the two germline ends. The CDR3 contains 14 residues. Germline CDR1 and CDR2: LGHNA and YSLEER. The CDR3 region is CASSQGTGPQPQHF. The CDR3 nucleotides are TGCGCCAGCAGCCAAGGAACAGGGCCCCAGCCCCAGCATTTT.

This clone was observed a handful of times. This chain links TRBV27 with TRBJ1-2; D is unresolved. Deletions cut 0 bases from V and 3 bases from J, with 8 bases between. CDR1 is MNHEY and CDR2 is SMNVEV in the germline V gene (reference sequence). The CDR3 is made up of 14 amino acids. The DNA for the CDR3 is TGTGCCAGCAGTTTATCCGGGGTGGACTATGGCTACACCTTC. Its translation: CASSLSGVDYGYTF.

This clone occurred a few times. The V call is TRBV28, the J call TRBJ1-2, with D maybe TRBD1 (6 bases). In germline, CDR1 is MDHEN, CDR2 SYDVKM. Trimming removed 5 bases from V and 7 bases from J, with 17 bases in between. The length of the CDR3 is 14 residues. The CDR3, as DNA: TGTGCCAGCAGTCCAGGGGACGCTATCCGTGGCTACACCTTC. It is translated as CASSPGDAIRGYTF.

The chain couples TRBV28 to TRBJ2-2; D possibly corresponds to TRBD1 (5 bases). The CDR3 length is 16 residues. CDR1 is MDHEN, CDR2 SYDVKM, per germline. Trimming left V 3 bases short and J 4 bases short, with 15 bases between. The CDR3, as DNA: TGTGCCAGCAGTTTCAGGGTTCCCCGAAGCACCGGGGAGCTGTTTTTT. Translated, it gives CASSFRVPRSTGELFF.

This clone was counted a few times. This chain connects TRBV28 to TRBJ2-3; TRBD1 agrees at 9 bases. Trimming at V came to 5 bases and at J to 1 base, leaving 1 base not matched to a gene. The CDR3 runs to 14 residues. Germline-derived CDR1 and CDR2 are MDHEN and SYDVKM. CDR3 DNA sequence: TGTGCCAGCAGTCGACAGGGGGGCACAGATACGCAGTATTTT. This sequence encodes CASSRQGGTDTQYF.

There are a few counts of this clone. This sequence joins TRBV7-3 and TRBJ2-1; the D gene is possibly TRBD2 (5 bases). Germline V gene data show CDR1 as SGHTA and CDR2 as FQGTGA. Trimming pared 1 base from V and 6 bases from J, leaving 10 bases between. This CDR3 comprises 14 residues. The CDR3 is CASSLIVDSNEQFF. DNA for the CDR3: TGTGCCAGCAGCTTAATAGTGGACTCCAATGAGCAGTTCTTC.

This clone was seen a few times. This rearrangement joins TRBV18 to TRBJ1-1; D call uncertain. CDR1 is KGHSH, CDR2 LQKENI, per germline. There are 15 residues in the CDR3. V lost 3 bases and J lost 0, with 11 bases in between. The CDR3, as DNA: TGTGCCAGCTCACCCCCGGGTGTAATGAACACTGAAGCTTTCTTT. It is translated as CASSPPGVMNTEAFF.

The chain joins TRBV6-1 to TRBJ1-5; 8 nucleotides align to TRBD1. Germline V gene data show CDR1 as MNHNS and CDR2 as SASEGT. CDR3 length: 15 residues. The V segment lost 3 bases and the J segment 4 bases; nucleotides outside the gene matches: 5. The CDR3 protein is CASSDPGQANQPQHF. In DNA form, the CDR3 reads TGTGCCAGCAGTGACCCGGGACAGGCTAATCAGCCCCAGCATTTT.

This chain uses TRBV19 with TRBJ2-5, with 8 bases fitting TRBD2. The J segment lost 5 bases and the V segment lost 1 base, leaving 3 bases of the junction unmatched. Looked up from germline, CDR1 is LNHDA and CDR2 is SQIVND (reference sequence). The CDR3 runs to 14 residues. The CDR3 DNA sequence: TGTGCCAGTAGTATAGGTTGGACTAGCGAGACCCAGTACTTC. This sequence encodes CASSIGWTSETQYF. Complete variable domain (other parts from reference TRBV19 and TRBJ2-5): DGGITQSPKYLFRKEGQNVTLSCEQNLNHDAMYWYRQDPGQGLRLIYYSQIVNDFQKGDIAEGYSVSREKKESFPLTVTSAQKNPTAFYLCASSIGWTSETQYFGPGTRLLVL.

V usage is TRBV7-9 and J usage is TRBJ1-5; 8 bases agree with TRBD1. J was trimmed by 2 bases and V by 5 bases; bases with no gene match: 5. This CDR3 spans 15 amino acids. Per the germline V gene, CDR1 is SEHNR and CDR2 is FQNEAQ (reference sequence). The CDR3 loop reads CASSDATGGNQPQHF. The CDR3 DNA follows: TGTGCCAGCAGCGACGCGACAGGGGGCAATCAGCCCCAGCATTTT. The complete variable domain, with remaining parts taken from reference TRBV7-9 and TRBJ1-5, reads DTGVSQNPRHKITKRGQNVTFRCDPISEHNRLYWYRQTLGQGPEFLTYFQNEAQLEKSRLLSDRFSAERPKGSFSTLEIQRTEQGDSAMYLCASSDATGGNQPQHFGDGTRLSIL.